This T cell receptor (beta chain) appears in the sequencing data of a study of blood T cells in healthy people across ages. This CDR3 comprises 15 residues. CDR1 and CDR2 (germline): ENHRY, SYGVKD. For this clonotype: A read error may produce the germline difference seen at one junction end.

Primers used in a second PCR of roughly 6 to 11 cycles were a sample-barcoded 5' primer and a J-beta primer mix. All cDNA molecules were each tagged by a template-switch adaptor with 12 random nucleotides. A single record per CDR3 protein comes from TCRdb applying MiXCR to the 5' RACE reads. The sample records 1.8 million or so distinct CDR3 sequences, approximately 40% being singletons. V and J are TRBV10-3 and TRBJ1-1; 8 bases line up with TRBD1. What was sequenced was blood. The source is a human donor in good health. The chain's CDR3 is CAISLRTGLNAEAFF. CDR3 bases: TGTGCCATCAGCCTCAGGACAGGGCTGAACGCTGAAGCTTTCTTT.